This passage covers 12 T cell receptor beta chains from one sample sequenced in a study of shared clonotypes between healthy human individuals. Clones were read by immunoSEQ multiplex PCR, and TCRdb kept only the in-frame ones, dropping some. Seen here are over a million clones, 65% to 80% observed once, and the top ten hold 1.2% to 1.5%. The sequencing input was memory CD4+ T cells sorted from blood. Documented subset: CD45RA-negative fraction. The receptors originated from a man between 18 and 35 years old in good health.

A few counts support this clone. The same CDR3 is also encoded by other DNA sequences in this sample. The chain employs TRBV5-1 and TRBJ2-7; D is unresolved. V shed 0 bases and J shed 3 bases, with 4 bases lying between them. Looked up from germline, CDR1 is SGHRS and CDR2 is YFSETQ. The CDR3 consists of 12 residues. The CDR3 spells CASSLGGYEQYF. Written as DNA, the CDR3 is TGCGCCAGCAGCTTGGGGGGCTACGAGCAGTACTTC.

The V gene is TRBV18, the J gene TRBJ2-7; tentatively, D is TRBD2 (5 bases). The CDR3 spans 16 residues. V lost 4 bases and J 2 bases, leaving 18 bases between the germline ends. The V gene's germline CDR1 is KGHSH and CDR2 LQKENI. The CDR3 protein is CASSLSGAGPPYEQYF. The CDR3 DNA is TGTGCCAGCTCACTTTCGGGTGCGGGCCCTCCCTACGAGCAGTACTTC.

This chain connects TRBV5-4 to TRBJ1-1; TRBD1 aligns across 9 bases. V gave up 1 base and J gave up 3 bases; unmatched junction bases: 1. This CDR3 spans 14 amino acids. Per the germline V gene, CDR1 is SGHNT and CDR2 is YYREEE (reference sequence). The CDR3 loop is CASSLTGGYTEAFF. Here the CDR3 DNA reads TGTGCCAGCAGCTTGACAGGGGGCTACACTGAAGCTTTCTTT.

This clone occurred once. This is likely an artifact of a read error, given a far larger clone one base away. The J gene is TRBJ2-3, the V gene TRBV4-2; 12 bases match TRBD2. CDR1 and CDR2 from the germline V gene are LGHNA and YNFKEQ. The CDR3 length is 15 residues. CDR3 loop: CVSSRGLAGTDTQYF. The CDR3 DNA is TGTGTCAGCAGCCGAGGACTAGCGGGGACAGATACGCAGTATTTT.

Concerning this clone: Other DNA sequences in this sample translate to the same CDR3. V usage is TRBV6-1 and J usage is TRBJ1-5; D call uncertain. Germline-derived CDR1 and CDR2 are MNHNS and SASEGT. V was clipped by 0 bases and J by 7 bases, with 7 bases between them. The CDR3 consists of 13 residues. This CDR3 is CASSEAGRQPQHF. The DNA for the CDR3 is TGTGCCAGCAGTGAAGCAGGACGACAGCCCCAGCATTTT.

This chain joins TRBV5-1 and TRBJ1-1; D is uncertain. The CDR3 has 13 amino acids. Trimming removed 5 bases at V and 0 bases at J, with 8 bases between. Looked up from germline, CDR1 is SGHRS and CDR2 is YFSETQ. The CDR3 nucleotides are TGCGCCAGCAGGGCCCCCATGAACACTGAAGCTTTCTTT. Residues: CASRAPMNTEAFF. The variable domain in full, completed from reference TRBV5-1 and TRBJ1-1, reads KAGVTQTPRYLIKTRGQQVTLSCSPISGHRSVSWYQQTPGQGLQFLFEYFSETQRNKGNFPGRFSGRQFSNSRSEMNVSTLELGDSALYLCASRAPMNTEAFFGQGTRLTVV.

The sample holds one count of this clone. The J gene is TRBJ1-5, the V gene TRBV28, with unresolved D. The CDR3 runs to 15 residues. Per the germline V gene, CDR1 is MDHEN and CDR2 is SYDVKM. Trimming pared 3 bases from V and 4 bases from J, leaving 13 bases between. The CDR3 DNA reads as TGTGCCAGCAGTTTGAGTGCAGGAGTAAATCAGCCCCAGCATTTT. Translated, it gives CASSLSAGVNQPQHF.

This clone turned up a few times. The CDR3 DNA sequence: TGTGCCAGCGCCTGGGGGGAGGGGAATGAGCAGTTCTTC. This gives the protein CASAWGEGNEQFF. The chain uses TRBV7-9 and TRBJ2-1, with 7 bases lining up with TRBD2. The CDR3 is 13 residues long. The germline gives CDR1 SEHNR, CDR2 FQNEAQ (reference sequence). After removal of 8 bases from V and 7 bases from J, the junction contained 8 bases not matched to a gene.

This clone was recorded many times. This chain links TRBV5-5 with TRBJ1-2; 8 bases match TRBD1. Germline V gene sequence: CDR1 SGHKS, CDR2 YYEKEE (reference sequence). V shed 2 bases and J 8 bases; nucleotides not matched to a gene: 8. This CDR3 is built from 14 residues. DNA of the CDR3: TGTGCCAGCAGCTTTCAGGGGGCGCAGACGGGCTACACCTTC. Protein sequence: CASSFQGAQTGYTF.

The V and J genes are TRBV5-4 and TRBJ1-1; D gene ambiguous. Trimming took 5 bases from V and 11 from J, leaving 22 bases between them. Germline CDR1 and CDR2: SGHNT and YYREEE (reference sequence). There are 14 residues in the CDR3. The CDR3 loop reads CASSHEGNFLGAFF. As DNA, the CDR3 is TGTGCCAGCAGTCATGAGGGCAACTTCTTGGGTGCTTTCTTT.

This chain joins TRBV6-6 and TRBJ2-7, with 10 bases aligning to TRBD1. The CDR3 has 15 residues. Losses at the gene ends were 4 bases for V and 4 bases for J; bases not matched to a gene: 7. In germline, CDR1 is MNHNY, CDR2 SVGAGI (reference sequence). CDR3 nucleotides: TGTGCCAGCAGTTCGCGGGACAGGGGACGGTACGAGCAGTACTTC. Protein product: CASSSRDRGRYEQYF.

This chain connects TRBV5-1 to TRBJ2-3; D not certain. CDR1 is SGHRS, CDR2 YFSETQ, per germline. V was trimmed by 2 bases and J by 2 bases, leaving 9 bases between them. The CDR3 loop spans 14 amino acids. This chain's CDR3 is CASSFTDATDTQYF. CDR3 sequence (DNA): TGCGCCAGCAGCTTCACAGATGCCACAGATACGCAGTATTTT.